This T cell receptor (beta chain) was identified during a study of spatial heterogeneity in lung cancer. About the research overall: Raw sequencing reads included, on average, more than 8.5 appearances of each unique TCR and UMI combination.

This clonotype was detected ten times or more. The time point: sample taken at primary tumor resection. Samples were donated by 72 untreated early-stage non-small cell lung cancer patients. Unsorted whole RNA samples from tumor, nontumor lung or frozen PBMC were sequenced. TCRdb passed the 5' RACE reads through MiXCR, listing each CDR3 protein once. The sample contains under 25,000 distinct CDR3 sequences, about 5% of which appear only once. Sample: PBMCs, taken at surgery. The TCR sequence derives from a male donor with early-stage non-small cell lung cancer.

CDR3 sequence reads: CASVPRGGTETQYF. CDR3 coding DNA: TGTGCCAGCGTCCCCCGAGGGGGCACGGAGACCCAGTACTTC. The V gene is TRBV7-6, the J gene TRBJ2-5, with 7 bases matching TRBD1. This CDR3 is 14 amino acids long. Germline V gene lookup returns CDR1 SGHVS and CDR2 FNYEAQ. V shed 8 bases, J shed 5 bases, and the junction held 11 bases outside the gene matches.